Listed below are T cell receptor beta chains from one sample, sequenced in a study of chemoradiotherapy in HPV16-positive cancers. The protocol was immunoSEQ multiplex PCR, while the TCRdb copy is restricted to in-frame clones and leaves out a portion. Here the sample spans some 15,000 clones, about 88% being singletons. Material: blood, obtained from a patient who underwent chemoradiotherapy. The receptors were sampled from a human donor with HPV-associated anogenital cancer. CDR3s include the opening cysteine and the closing phenylalanine or tryptophan. Fields, in order: J gene, V gene, D gene, clone size, CDR3 protein. D genes are given only for firm matches. Clone size is given for some rows only: seen once, a few or many times, or a class if the clone is expanded.

j_call: TRBJ2-3
v_call: TRBV27
d_call: TRBD1
clone_size: .
cdr3_aa: CASSRDRETDTQYF

j_call: TRBJ1-2
v_call: TRBV19
d_call: .
clone_size: .
cdr3_aa: CASTTRDILRGYTF

j_call: TRBJ2-7
v_call: TRBV4-2
d_call: .
clone_size: .
cdr3_aa: CASSQAARTDYEQYF

j_call: TRBJ1-1
v_call: TRBV5-1
d_call: TRBD1
clone_size: .
cdr3_aa: CASSLMGQNLNTEAFF

j_call: TRBJ2-3
v_call: TRBV18
d_call: .
clone_size: .
cdr3_aa: CASSPPTTDTQYF

j_call: TRBJ1-2
v_call: TRBV18
d_call: .
clone_size: .
cdr3_aa: CASSPQGADGRGYTF

j_call: TRBJ2-1
v_call: TRBV28
d_call: TRBD2
clone_size: once
cdr3_aa: CASSFEGQRTSGNNEQFF

j_call: TRBJ2-3
v_call: TRBV7-9
d_call: TRBD2
clone_size: .
cdr3_aa: CASSQNLAEEDTQYF

j_call: TRBJ1-5
v_call: TRBV27
d_call: .
clone_size: .
cdr3_aa: CASSSGTMSGGPQHF

j_call: TRBJ2-1
v_call: TRBV2
d_call: TRBD2
clone_size: .
cdr3_aa: CASRLAGEGNEQFF

j_call: TRBJ2-3
v_call: TRBV7-9
d_call: .
clone_size: .
cdr3_aa: CASSLETGLVGDTQYF

j_call: TRBJ1-1
v_call: TRBV18
d_call: .
clone_size: .
cdr3_aa: CASSPPRGPGTEAFF

j_call: TRBJ2-7
v_call: TRBV28
d_call: .
clone_size: .
cdr3_aa: CASSLSLASLDEQYF

j_call: TRBJ2-2
v_call: TRBV14
d_call: .
clone_size: .
cdr3_aa: CASSLTGLTGELFF

j_call: TRBJ2-1
v_call: TRBV6-4
d_call: .
clone_size: .
cdr3_aa: CASSVFLSGSYNEQFF

j_call: TRBJ2-2
v_call: TRBV6-5
d_call: .
clone_size: .
cdr3_aa: CASSYNRGTGELFF

j_call: TRBJ2-2
v_call: TRBV11-2
d_call: .
clone_size: few
cdr3_aa: CASSFTGGNTGELFF

j_call: TRBJ1-2
v_call: TRBV5-1
d_call: .
clone_size: .
cdr3_aa: CASSLAAGRNYGYTF

j_call: TRBJ2-7
v_call: TRBV14
d_call: .
clone_size: .
cdr3_aa: CASSQDRSVSWGSEQYF

j_call: TRBJ2-3
v_call: TRBV19
d_call: TRBD2
clone_size: .
cdr3_aa: CASSIQAGWSADTQYF

j_call: TRBJ2-5
v_call: TRBV18
d_call: TRBD2
clone_size: .
cdr3_aa: CASSPIAGGETQYF

j_call: TRBJ2-2
v_call: TRBV19
d_call: TRBD2
clone_size: .
cdr3_aa: CASSILAGALGYANTGELFF

j_call: TRBJ1-6
v_call: TRBV6-6
d_call: .
clone_size: .
cdr3_aa: CASSLTQETPLHF

j_call: TRBJ2-1
v_call: TRBV2
d_call: TRBD2
clone_size: .
cdr3_aa: CASRGLAGDHEQFF

j_call: TRBJ2-1
v_call: TRBV29-1
d_call: TRBD2
clone_size: .
cdr3_aa: CSVEGTRDEQFF

j_call: TRBJ2-1
v_call: TRBV4-2
d_call: TRBD2
clone_size: .
cdr3_aa: CASSRRSPSVLAGARDEQFF

j_call: TRBJ1-1
v_call: TRBV6-5
d_call: .
clone_size: .
cdr3_aa: CASSRGSGTEAFF

j_call: TRBJ2-5
v_call: TRBV28
d_call: .
clone_size: .
cdr3_aa: CASSFPLGGSQETQYF

j_call: TRBJ2-5
v_call: TRBV7-8
d_call: .
clone_size: .
cdr3_aa: CASSSTDRSQYF

j_call: TRBJ1-6
v_call: TRBV6-5
d_call: TRBD1
clone_size: once
cdr3_aa: CASSSGTENSPLHF

j_call: TRBJ1-2
v_call: TRBV7-9
d_call: .
clone_size: .
cdr3_aa: CASSLPGLGYTF

j_call: TRBJ1-3
v_call: TRBV4-1
d_call: TRBD1
clone_size: .
cdr3_aa: CASSQLGQSSGNTIYF

j_call: TRBJ2-1
v_call: TRBV27
d_call: .
clone_size: .
cdr3_aa: CATRRPGLGRGDEQFF

j_call: TRBJ1-4
v_call: TRBV28
d_call: .
clone_size: few
cdr3_aa: CASSTTNEKLFF

j_call: TRBJ1-1
v_call: TRBV5-1
d_call: .
clone_size: .
cdr3_aa: CASSLVSGVFTEAFF

j_call: TRBJ2-1
v_call: TRBV7-2
d_call: TRBD2
clone_size: .
cdr3_aa: CASSLVWLAGGYEQFF

j_call: TRBJ2-1
v_call: TRBV9
d_call: TRBD2
clone_size: .
cdr3_aa: CASSTSGKPNEQFF

j_call: TRBJ1-4
v_call: TRBV9
d_call: .
clone_size: .
cdr3_aa: CASSGRSGGHNEKLFF

j_call: TRBJ1-4
v_call: TRBV5-8
d_call: TRBD1
clone_size: .
cdr3_aa: CASSIRQGGVTNEKLFF

j_call: TRBJ2-1
v_call: TRBV7-9
d_call: TRBD2
clone_size: once
cdr3_aa: CASSLAGGSDEQFF

j_call: TRBJ2-1
v_call: TRBV2
d_call: TRBD1
clone_size: .
cdr3_aa: CASSEVRTGSNEQFF

j_call: TRBJ1-4
v_call: TRBV11-2
d_call: .
clone_size: .
cdr3_aa: CASSPQPFNEKLFF

j_call: TRBJ2-1
v_call: TRBV27
d_call: TRBD2
clone_size: .
cdr3_aa: CASRPFGTGRAGGEQFF

j_call: TRBJ1-1
v_call: TRBV19
d_call: TRBD1
clone_size: .
cdr3_aa: CASSIGDRAGNTEAFF

j_call: TRBJ2-3
v_call: TRBV4-2
d_call: .
clone_size: .
cdr3_aa: CASSSPLGGGYTQYF

j_call: TRBJ2-5
v_call: TRBV5-5
d_call: .
clone_size: .
cdr3_aa: CASKWGAAKEETQYF

j_call: TRBJ1-2
v_call: TRBV7-2
d_call: .
clone_size: .
cdr3_aa: CASSLEVDRGYTF

j_call: TRBJ1-2
v_call: TRBV10-3
d_call: .
clone_size: .
cdr3_aa: CAIRGRGGYTF

j_call: TRBJ1-4
v_call: TRBV27
d_call: .
clone_size: .
cdr3_aa: CASSLFFQVCATNEKLFF

j_call: TRBJ2-1
v_call: TRBV6-5
d_call: .
clone_size: .
cdr3_aa: CASSYDRVRHNEQFF

j_call: TRBJ2-1
v_call: TRBV4-3
d_call: .
clone_size: .
cdr3_aa: CASSPSTASYNEQFF

j_call: TRBJ2-5
v_call: TRBV21-1
d_call: .
clone_size: .
cdr3_aa: CASSTGTSGTEETQYF

j_call: TRBJ2-5
v_call: TRBV11-2
d_call: .
clone_size: once
cdr3_aa: CASSLGASQTQYF

j_call: TRBJ2-5
v_call: TRBV11-1
d_call: .
clone_size: .
cdr3_aa: CASSSPGRNQETQYF

j_call: TRBJ1-2
v_call: TRBV29-1
d_call: TRBD1
clone_size: .
cdr3_aa: CSVMRQGLGYTF

j_call: TRBJ2-4
v_call: TRBV18
d_call: .
clone_size: .
cdr3_aa: CASSPGREEQYF

j_call: TRBJ2-7
v_call: TRBV7-2
d_call: .
clone_size: .
cdr3_aa: CASSLQTITYEQYF

j_call: TRBJ2-3
v_call: TRBV28
d_call: TRBD1
clone_size: once
cdr3_aa: CASSSPRGQGQTDTQYF

j_call: TRBJ1-5
v_call: TRBV27
d_call: .
clone_size: .
cdr3_aa: CASSRQFNQPQHF

j_call: TRBJ1-2
v_call: TRBV9
d_call: TRBD1
clone_size: .
cdr3_aa: CASSVGWTGDGYTF